The 29 T cell receptor beta chains presented below share a single source sample, sequenced in a study of cytomegalovirus exposure and HLA in healthy donors. Sequencing was performed with immunoSEQ multiplex PCR; in TCRdb, only in-frame clones are kept and a portion is missing. The sample shows 330,000 or so clones, 86% of them seen only once. Sequencing was performed on PBMCs. These receptors were obtained from a young woman in good health and CMV-seronegative.

This chain links TRBV7-3 with TRBJ2-7; D call uncertain. This CDR3 is 15 amino acids long. Germline V CDR1 and CDR2: SGHTA, FQGTGA. With 2 bases removed from V and 6 bases from J, the gap between germline ends came to 17 bases. CDR3 amino acids: CASSLGPTGYTEQYF. The CDR3 DNA reads TGTGCCAGCAGCTTAGGGCCCACTGGGTATACCGAGCAGTACTTC.

The V and J genes are TRBV28 and TRBJ1-4, with TRBD1 identical over 7 bases. Germline values: CDR1 MDHEN, CDR2 SYDVKM. Trimming at V came to 4 bases and at J to 5 bases, leaving 4 bases not matched to a gene. This CDR3 is 14 amino acids long. CDR3 region: CASSSDRLNEKLFF. The CDR3 DNA sequence: TGTGCCAGCAGTTCGGACAGGCTGAATGAAAAACTGTTTTTT.

J is TRBJ2-2 and V is TRBV9; TRBD2 aligns across 13 bases. V lost 0 bases and J lost 1; bases outside the gene matches: 6. The CDR3 covers 19 residues. CDR1 and CDR2 (germline): SGDLS, YYNGEE. This CDR3 reads CASSVELAGGFGNTGELFF. CDR3 sequence (DNA): TGTGCCAGCAGCGTAGAACTAGCGGGAGGGTTTGGGAACACCGGGGAGCTGTTTTTT.

The chain is built from TRBV5-1 and TRBJ1-1; a weak D match, TRBD1 (6 bases). V was pared by 6 bases and J by 5 bases, with 11 bases between. Germline V gene lookup returns CDR1 SGHRS and CDR2 YFSETQ. This CDR3 is built from 12 residues. The CDR3 here is CASTSQGTEAFF. CDR3 bases: TGCGCCAGCACCAGTCAGGGGACTGAAGCTTTCTTT.

The chain carries TRBV5-1 and TRBJ2-5; TRBD2 aligns across 10 bases. The CDR3 loop spans 16 amino acids. After removal of 10 bases from V and 2 bases from J, the junction contained 14 bases not matched to a gene. CDR1 and CDR2 from the germline V gene are SGHRS and YFSETQ. The CDR3 spells CAAQDPGLALQETQYF. The CDR3 DNA sequence: TGCGCCGCACAAGACCCGGGACTAGCGCTACAAGAGACCCAGTACTTC.

V gene TRBV5-1 combines with J gene TRBJ2-7; no definite D call. The CDR3 is 15 amino acids. The V and J ends lost 0 bases and 3 bases respectively, with 13 bases between them. The germline gives CDR1 SGHRS, CDR2 YFSETQ. The CDR3 loop is CASSLGDTPLYEQYF. The CDR3 DNA reads TGCGCCAGCAGCTTGGGAGACACCCCTCTCTACGAGCAGTACTTC.

In the case of this clone: This CDR3 is also generated by other DNA sequences in the sample. V usage is TRBV9 and J usage is TRBJ2-1; TRBD2 agrees at 11 bases. In germline, CDR1 is SGDLS, CDR2 YYNGEE. This CDR3 spans 15 amino acids. V was pared by 2 bases and J by 4 bases, with 2 bases of the junction left unmatched. CDR3 region: CASSVTSGAYNEQFF. The CDR3 DNA reads as TGTGCCAGCAGCGTGACTAGCGGGGCTTACAATGAGCAGTTCTTC.

The chain combines TRBV7-8 with TRBJ1-2; 8 bases map to TRBD1. With 1 base clipped from V and 3 bases from J, the junction kept 4 bases outside the gene matches. Germline loops: CDR1 SGHVS, CDR2 FQNEAQ. The CDR3 sequence is 15 residues long. In DNA form, the CDR3 reads TGTGCCAGCAGCTTAGTGCCAGGGGGCGACTATGGCTACACCTTC. Translating it yields CASSLVPGGDYGYTF.

The chain is built from TRBV10-3 and TRBJ2-1; 8 nucleotides match TRBD2. After removal of 2 bases from V and 0 bases from J, the junction contained 3 bases not matched to a gene. The germline gives CDR1 ENHRY, CDR2 SYGVKD. The CDR3 totals 16 residues. The CDR3 sequence: CAISEGLAGSYNEQFF. In nucleotides, the CDR3 is TGTGCCATCAGTGAGGGGCTAGCGGGCTCCTACAATGAGCAGTTCTTC.

The chain links TRBV7-8 to TRBJ2-5; 8 bases align to TRBD1. After removal of 4 bases from V and 2 bases from J, the junction contained 6 bases not matched to a gene. The germline V gene encodes CDR1 SGHVS and CDR2 FQNEAQ. CDR3 size: 15 residues. The CDR3 protein is CASSSPDRGQETQYF. The CDR3 DNA follows: TGTGCCAGCAGCTCCCCTGACAGGGGACAAGAGACCCAGTACTTC.

The rearrangement uses TRBV6-6 and TRBJ1-5; TRBD1 is a possible D gene (6 bases). The CDR3 is made up of 15 amino acids. Germline loops: CDR1 MNHNY, CDR2 SVGAGI (reference sequence). V was clipped by 2 bases and J by 7 bases, with 15 bases between them. The CDR3 coding sequence is TGTGCCAGCAGTTACGGGACACCAAGGGAGCAGCCCCAGCATTTT. Protein sequence: CASSYGTPREQPQHF.

This chain connects TRBV4-3 to TRBJ2-1; 13 nucleotides match TRBD2. Germline trimming cut 4 bases from V and 0 bases from J; bases unmatched to any gene: 9. CDR3 size: 19 residues. Per the germline V gene, CDR1 is LGHNA and CDR2 is YSLEER. The CDR3 loop is CASSPSGLAGLSSYNEQFF. The CDR3, as DNA: TGCGCCAGCAGCCCGTCGGGACTAGCGGGGCTAAGCTCCTACAATGAGCAGTTCTTC.

This clone came up once. The genes are TRBV28 and TRBJ2-1, with D unresolved. Germline V gene data show CDR1 as MDHEN and CDR2 as SYDVKM. The CDR3 spans 13 residues. Trimming stripped 2 bases from V and 4 bases from J, with 6 bases between. The CDR3 sequence is CASSLRQYNEQFF. The DNA of the CDR3 is TGTGCCAGCAGTTTACGCCAGTACAATGAGCAGTTCTTC.

The J gene is TRBJ2-1, the V gene TRBV5-6; a possible D gene is TRBD2 (6 bases). Trimming stripped 2 bases from V and 0 bases from J, with 12 bases between. Germline CDR1 and CDR2: SGHDT and YYEEEE. The CDR3 loop spans 16 amino acids. CDR3 nucleotides: TGTGCCAGCAGCTTTGGGAGGCAAGTCTCCTACAATGAGCAGTTCTTC. Residues: CASSFGRQVSYNEQFF.

The chain is built from TRBV5-5 and TRBJ2-5, with a weak D call TRBD2 (5 bases). From germline, CDR1 is SGHKS and CDR2 YYEKEE (reference sequence). The CDR3 covers 13 residues. Trimming removed 2 bases from V and 4 bases from J, with 9 bases in between. The CDR3 sequence: CASSFGLAETQYF. DNA of the CDR3: TGTGCCAGCAGCTTCGGCCTAGCAGAGACCCAGTACTTC.

A remark on this clone: The junction and the germline gene differ at one end; a read error may be behind it. The rearrangement links TRBV6-1 to TRBJ2-3; D not resolved. In germline, CDR1 is MNHNS, CDR2 SASEGT. This CDR3 contains 13 residues. The CDR3 reads CASSATVIVRIGF. The CDR3 nucleotides read TGTGCCAGCAGTGCTACCGTGATAGTCCGTATCGGTTTT.

This clone came up a few times. The chain has TRBV28 and TRBJ2-2, with 7 bases matching TRBD1. With 2 bases clipped from V and 9 bases from J, the junction kept 3 bases outside the gene matches. The germline V gene encodes CDR1 MDHEN and CDR2 SYDVKM. The CDR3 covers 13 residues. This chain's CDR3 is CASSLADRRELFF. Written as DNA, the CDR3 is TGTGCCAGCAGTTTAGCGGACAGGCGGGAGCTGTTTTTT.

CDR3 region: CASSYGGAGSYEQYF. The CDR3, as DNA: TGTGCCAGCAGTTACGGGGGCGCGGGCTCCTACGAGCAGTACTTC. This chain links TRBV6-5 with TRBJ2-7; D might be TRBD1 (6 bases). V was cut by 2 bases and J by 0 bases, with 11 bases left in between. Germline CDR1 reads MNHEY; CDR2 reads SVGAGI. CDR3 length: 15 amino acids.

The genes are TRBV15 and TRBJ2-1; 7 nucleotides match TRBD2. V shed 8 bases and J 9 bases; nucleotides not matched to a gene: 7. There are 12 residues in the CDR3. CDR1 and CDR2 from the germline V gene are LNHNV and YYDKDF (reference sequence). The CDR3 bases are TGTGCCACCCGAGCGGGACCGGCTGAGCAGTTCTTC. It codes for CATRAGPAEQFF.

The rearrangement joins TRBV5-6 to TRBJ2-7; possible D gene TRBD2, 6 bases. Germline CDR1 is SGHDT and CDR2 is YYEEEE. CDR3 length equals 14 residues. V gave up 4 bases and J gave up 7 bases, with 18 bases separating them. CDR3 region: CASSPLEGFVEQYF. The CDR3 bases are TGTGCCAGCAGCCCCCTGGAGGGATTCGTTGAGCAGTACTTC.

For the CDR3, the DNA is TGTGCCAGCAGCGTGACAGTTAGCTCCTACGAGCAGTACTTC. Its protein product is CASSVTVSSYEQYF. The chain joins TRBV9 to TRBJ2-7, with D possibly being TRBD1 (5 bases). Per the germline V gene, CDR1 is SGDLS and CDR2 is YYNGEE. V dropped 2 bases and J dropped 0 bases, with 9 bases sitting between them. The CDR3 length is 14 residues.

This rearrangement joins TRBV7-2 to TRBJ1-4; D might be TRBD1 (5 bases). CDR1 SGHTA and CDR2 FQGNSA come from the germline V gene. V was cut by 4 bases and J by 7 bases, with 16 bases left in between. This CDR3 region has 15 residues. Here the CDR3 reads CASSSPGLGGEKLFF. The CDR3 DNA is TGTGCCAGCAGCTCCCCGGGTCTCGGGGGTGAAAAACTGTTTTTT.

The chain combines TRBV13 with TRBJ2-1; 11 bases line up with TRBD2. CDR3 length equals 15 residues. V dropped 5 bases and J dropped 8; count of bases not matched to a gene: 8. Per germline, CDR1 PRHDT and CDR2 FYEKMQ (reference sequence). The CDR3, as DNA: TGTGCCAGCAGCCAAACTAGCGGGAGTGGCTATGAGCAGTTCTTC. Protein product: CASSQTSGSGYEQFF.

The chain recombines TRBV27 with TRBJ1-1, with D tentatively TRBD1 (5 bases). Trimming took 6 bases from V and 1 from J, leaving 18 bases between them. CDR1 is MNHEY, CDR2 SMNVEV, per germline (reference sequence). This CDR3 contains 16 residues. The CDR3 DNA reads TGTGCCAGCAGCCCAGCGCTAGGGGTAAGGAACACTGAAGCTTTCTTT. Amino acids: CASSPALGVRNTEAFF.

The chain has TRBV7-9 and TRBJ1-2; D gene uncertain. The CDR3 extends over 15 amino acids. V dropped 1 base and J dropped 6 bases, with 15 bases sitting between them. CDR1 is SEHNR and CDR2 is FQNEAQ in the germline V gene (reference sequence). DNA of the CDR3: TGTGCCAGCAGCTTAGAAGGTAGGATCGGAGATGGCTACACCTTC. Protein sequence: CASSLEGRIGDGYTF.

The CDR3 loop is CASSLAREEKLFF. CDR3 sequence (DNA): TGTGCCAGCAGCTTAGCCCGCGAGGAAAAACTGTTTTTT. The rearrangement links TRBV7-9 to TRBJ1-4; unclear D gene. CDR3 length: 13 amino acids. Germline V gene data show CDR1 as SEHNR and CDR2 as FQNEAQ (reference sequence). Trimming cost V 0 bases and J 8 bases, with 7 bases left between them.

This chain links TRBV14 with TRBJ2-3; 8 bases agree with TRBD2. The CDR3 totals 16 residues. Germline-derived CDR1 and CDR2 are SGHDN and FVKESK. After removal of 2 bases from V and 2 bases from J, the junction contained 6 bases not matched to a gene. CDR3 residues: CASSQLILAATDTQYF. CDR3 in DNA: TGTGCCAGCAGCCAACTTATACTAGCGGCCACAGATACGCAGTATTTT.

The genes are TRBV10-3 and TRBJ2-2; 10 nucleotides align to TRBD1. This CDR3 is built from 16 residues. Germline V CDR1 and CDR2: ENHRY, SYGVKD. The V gene end was trimmed by 7 bases and the J gene end by 4 bases; junction bases not matched to a gene: 9. DNA for the CDR3: TGTGCCATCACCTCGACAGGGGGCAGCGGCACCGGGGAGCTGTTTTTT. This gives the protein CAITSTGGSGTGELFF.

This clone has a single count. The gene calls are TRBV15 and TRBJ2-1; D not resolved. This CDR3 contains 14 residues. Trimming shortened V by 3 bases and J by 2 bases, and 8 bases separated the two germline ends. Germline assignment: CDR1 LNHNV and CDR2 YYDKDF (reference sequence). This CDR3 reads CATSSRLTYNEQFF. The DNA for the CDR3 is TGTGCCACCAGCAGCAGGCTTACCTACAATGAGCAGTTCTTC.